This TCR beta chain is drawn from a study of CD8 T cells in ankylosing spondylitis. Study-wide results and caveats: In ankylosing spondylitis blood, a motif of roughly eight highly homologous TCR beta variants appeared characteristic. The clones that were linked to disease were reported to be significantly enriched in matched synovial fluid samples from ankylosing spondylitis patients. Disease-linked clones had a CD8+ phenotype and relatively low frequency in peripheral blood.

On this clonotype: Its specificity is unknown.

Germline CDR1 reads MNHNS; CDR2 reads SASEGT. There are 15 residues in the CDR3. With V trimmed by 6 bases and J by 5 bases, 10 bases remained unmatched. Molecular-barcoded quantitative 5'-RACE produced these TCR beta libraries. TCRdb re-called the 5' RACE reads through MiXCR, storing one row per CDR3 protein. Here the sample spans 150,000 to 200,000 distinct CDR3 sequences, roughly 13% being singletons. Sequenced input: blood, either unsorted or a sorted T cell fraction (not recorded which). This clonotype originated in a male donor with ankylosing spondylitis or in good health (not recorded which). The chain combines TRBV6-1 with TRBJ2-1; TRBD2 matches at 7 bases. The CDR3 sequence: CASSWMGLPNNEQFF. The CDR3 coding sequence is TGTGCCAGCAGCTGGATGGGACTACCAAACAATGAGCAGTTCTTC.